Listed below are T cell receptor beta chains from one sample, sequenced in a study of CD8+CD57+ T cells in acquired aplastic anemia. Using its own MiXCR run on the reads, TCRdb lists one record per CDR3 protein. Altogether some 200,000 distinct CDR3 sequences are present, roughly 55% being singletons, with the ten largest covering about 31%. Sequenced: sorted CD4+, CD8+, or CD8+CD57+ T cells (not recorded which) from PBMCs. The receptors stem from a human donor in good health. Both conserved end residues are part of each CDR3. The D gene is left open where the match is weak. Size values are once, few and many counts, or a class for expanded clones, and some rows have none.

D: -
V: TRBV20-1
J: TRBJ2-6
size: -
CDR3: CSASGGTNVLTF
DNA: TGCAGTGCTAGTGGGGGGACCAACGTCCTGACTTTC

D: TRBD1
V: TRBV14
J: TRBJ1-2
size: -
CDR3: CASSEARGLGYTF
DNA: TGTGCCAGCAGTGAGGCCAGGGGGCTTGGCTACACCTTC

D: TRBD1
V: TRBV15
J: TRBJ1-4
size: -
CDR3: CATSRDGQGGYEKLFF
DNA: TGTGCCACCAGCAGAGATGGACAGGGTGGGTACGAAAAACTGTTTTTT

D: TRBD2
V: TRBV6-4
J: TRBJ2-3
size: many
CDR3: CASSPGPVAGGPRDTQYF
DNA: TGTGCCAGCAGTCCGGGGCCTGTAGCGGGGGGGCCCCGAGATACGCAGTATTTT

D: -
V: TRBV7-4
J: TRBJ1-1
size: -
CDR3: CASSLGSARGGDTEAFF
DNA: TGTGCCAGCAGCTTAGGCAGTGCTAGGGGGGGGGACACTGAAGCTTTCTTT

D: -
V: TRBV6-5
J: TRBJ2-5
size: -
CDR3: CASSPTQGFQETQYF
DNA: TGTGCCAGCAGCCCCACACAGGGCTTCCAAGAGACCCAGTACTTC

D: TRBD1
V: TRBV7-4
J: TRBJ1-6
size: -
CDR3: CASSSELQGDGSPLHF
DNA: TGTGCCAGCAGCTCCGAACTACAGGGGGACGGTTCACCCCTCCACTTT

D: -
V: TRBV19
J: TRBJ1-1
size: once
CDR3: CASKPSGGPMNTEAFF
DNA: TGTGCCAGTAAACCCTCGGGGGGCCCGATGAACACTGAAGCTTTCTTT

D: TRBD1
V: TRBV12-3/TRBV12-4
J: TRBJ1-1
size: many
CDR3: CASRITGGAGEAFF
DNA: TGTGCCAGCAGGATTACAGGGGGGGCCGGTGAAGCTTTCTTT

D: -
V: TRBV2
J: TRBJ1-2
size: few
CDR3: CASRGNGPYGYTF
DNA: TGTGCCAGCAGAGGGAATGGCCCCTATGGCTACACCTTC

D: -
V: TRBV19
J: TRBJ2-5
size: once
CDR3: CASSIVHPFQETQYF
DNA: TGTGCCAGTAGTATAGTGCACCCCTTCCAAGAGACCCAGTACTTC

D: -
V: TRBV9
J: TRBJ1-6
size: -
CDR3: CASSLGTTSPLHF
DNA: TGTGCCAGCAGCCTCGGGACGACTTCACCCCTCCACTTT

D: TRBD1
V: TRBV6-2/TRBV6-3
J: TRBJ1-6
size: -
CDR3: CASSLGTGVDSPLHF
DNA: TGTGCCAGCAGCCTGGGGACAGGGGTGGACTCACCCCTCCACTTT

D: -
V: TRBV7-3
J: TRBJ2-3
size: -
CDR3: CASSAVVPDTQYF
DNA: TGTGCCAGCAGCGCGGTAGTCCCAGATACGCAGTATTTT

D: TRBD1
V: TRBV19
J: TRBJ2-7
size: -
CDR3: CASAGQGRGEQYF
DNA: TGTGCCAGCGCCGGACAGGGTCGCGGCGAGCAGTACTTC

D: TRBD1
V: TRBV7-2
J: TRBJ2-5
size: -
CDR3: CASSSSGQTGETQYF
DNA: TGTGCCAGCAGCTCGTCGGGACAGACCGGAGAGACCCAGTACTTC

D: -
V: TRBV7-8
J: TRBJ2-5
size: once
CDR3: CASSGGTDQETQYF
DNA: TGTGCCAGCAGCGGCGGGACAGACCAAGAGACCCAGTACTTC

D: -
V: TRBV27
J: TRBJ1-5
size: many
CDR3: CASSLVWGQPQHF
DNA: TGTGCCAGCAGTTTAGTTTGGGGTCAGCCCCAGCATTTT

D: -
V: TRBV19
J: TRBJ2-2
size: many
CDR3: CASKDGPTGELFF
DNA: TGTGCCAGTAAGGACGGACCCACCGGGGAGCTGTTTTTT

D: -
V: TRBV29-1
J: TRBJ1-2
size: many
CDR3: CSAIHREVLYGYTF
DNA: TGCAGCGCCATACACAGGGAGGTTCTTTATGGCTACACCTTC

D: TRBD1
V: TRBV7-9
J: TRBJ2-7
size: -
CDR3: CASSLGQGVTYEQYF
DNA: TGTGCCAGCAGCCTGGGACAGGGGGTGACCTACGAGCAGTACTTC

D: -
V: TRBV6-5
J: TRBJ1-1
size: -
CDR3: CASHRTNTEAFF
DNA: TGTGCCAGCCATAGAACGAACACTGAAGCTTTCTTT

D: -
V: TRBV24-1
J: TRBJ2-5
size: once
CDR3: CATSDRDQETQYF
DNA: TGTGCCACCAGTGACCGGGACCAAGAGACCCAGTACTTC

D: TRBD1
V: TRBV7-9
J: TRBJ2-7
size: -
CDR3: CASSFDRGGEQYF
DNA: TGTGCCAGCAGCTTCGACAGGGGTGGGGAGCAGTACTTC

D: -
V: TRBV10-2
J: TRBJ2-5
size: -
CDR3: CASTSQEDAETQYF
DNA: TGCGCCAGCACATCTCAGGAGGACGCGGAGACCCAGTACTTC

D: TRBD2
V: TRBV7-9
J: TRBJ2-5
size: many
CDR3: CASSGMGGETQYF
DNA: TGTGCCAGCAGCGGAATGGGGGGGGAGACCCAGTACTTC

D: TRBD2
V: TRBV4-1
J: TRBJ2-5
size: -
CDR3: CGTSAGGDRETQYF
DNA: TGCGGTACCAGCGCGGGGGGGGATCGGGAGACCCAGTACTTC

D: -
V: TRBV29-1
J: TRBJ2-2
size: -
CDR3: CSVESDQGPLAGELFF
DNA: TGCAGCGTTGAATCGGACCAGGGACCTCTAGCCGGGGAGCTGTTTTTT

D: TRBD2
V: TRBV7-3
J: TRBJ2-3
size: medium-sized
CDR3: CASSLGPGLAGADTQYF
DNA: TGTGCCAGCAGCTTAGGCCCGGGACTAGCGGGAGCAGATACGCAGTATTTT

D: -
V: TRBV24-1
J: TRBJ2-1
size: -
CDR3: CATSDQTSEQFF
DNA: TGTGCCACCAGTGATCAGACATCTGAGCAGTTCTTC

D: TRBD1
V: TRBV5-5
J: TRBJ1-1
size: -
CDR3: CASSLPRGIAEAFF
DNA: TGTGCCAGCAGCTTGCCCAGGGGGATCGCTGAGGCTTTCTTT

D: TRBD1
V: TRBV5-6
J: TRBJ1-1
size: many
CDR3: CASSLGQGINTEAFF
DNA: TGTGCCAGCAGCTTGGGACAGGGGATAAACACTGAAGCTTTCTTT

D: -
V: TRBV15
J: TRBJ2-5
size: -
CDR3: CATSRGNNQETQYF
DNA: TGTGCCACCAGCAGAGGGAATAACCAAGAGACCCAGTACTTC

D: -
V: TRBV10-3
J: TRBJ1-2
size: few
CDR3: CAISESTLGVDYGYTF
DNA: TGTGCCATCAGTGAGTCGACTCTGGGGGTTGACTATGGCTACACCTTC

D: TRBD1
V: TRBV2
J: TRBJ2-7
size: -
CDR3: CASTTGQISYEQYF
DNA: TGTGCCAGCACCACGGGACAGATCTCCTACGAGCAGTACTTC

D: -
V: TRBV7-2
J: TRBJ1-6
size: -
CDR3: CASSLYNSPLHF
DNA: TGTGCCAGCAGCTTATATAATTCACCCCTCCACTTT

D: -
V: TRBV11-3
J: TRBJ2-6
size: -
CDR3: CASSPRGADNVLTF
DNA: TGTGCCAGCAGCCCACGGGGGGCGGACAACGTCCTGACTTTC

D: -
V: TRBV20-1
J: TRBJ1-1
size: once
CDR3: CSARDVETVAGDTEAFF
DNA: TGCAGTGCTAGAGATGTAGAGACAGTAGCGGGGGACACTGAAGCTTTCTTT

D: TRBD1
V: TRBV5-4
J: TRBJ1-2
size: -
CDR3: CASSHRDRGGYTF
DNA: TGTGCCAGCAGCCACCGGGACAGGGGGGGCTACACCTTC

D: -
V: TRBV20-1
J: TRBJ1-2
size: few
CDR3: CSARVGERYTF
DNA: TGCAGTGCTAGAGTCGGGGAGCGCTACACCTTC

D: TRBD2
V: TRBV2
J: TRBJ2-7
size: many
CDR3: CASSYPTSGPSYEQYF
DNA: TGTGCCAGCAGTTACCCCACTAGCGGACCATCCTACGAGCAGTACTTC

D: TRBD2
V: TRBV6-5
J: TRBJ2-1
size: few
CDR3: CASSLTSGGSYNEQFF
DNA: TGTGCCAGCAGCCTGACTAGCGGGGGATCCTACAATGAGCAGTTCTTC

D: TRBD1
V: TRBV25-1
J: TRBJ1-6
size: -
CDR3: CASTRPGDRGRSVYNSPLHF
DNA: TGTGCCAGCACACGCCCGGGGGACAGGGGGCGTTCGGTCTATAATTCACCCCTCCACTTT

D: TRBD2
V: TRBV25-1
J: TRBJ2-3
size: -
CDR3: CASSEWASGGEDTQYF
DNA: TGTGCCAGCAGTGAATGGGCTAGCGGGGGGGAGGATACGCAGTATTTT

D: -
V: TRBV7-9
J: TRBJ1-6
size: -
CDR3: CASSLWASGGDNNSPLHF
DNA: TGTGCCAGCAGCTTATGGGCTAGTGGGGGGGATAATAATTCACCCCTCCACTTT

D: -
V: TRBV12-3/TRBV12-4
J: TRBJ2-5
size: -
CDR3: CASSDRGTGGRGLETQYF
DNA: TGTGCCAGCAGTGACAGGGGCACCGGGGGGCGCGGGCTGGAGACCCAGTACTTC

D: -
V: TRBV12-3/TRBV12-4
J: TRBJ2-7
size: -
CDR3: CASSTSGYEQYF
DNA: TGTGCCAGCAGTACCTCGGGATACGAGCAGTACTTC

D: TRBD1
V: TRBV5-5
J: TRBJ2-5
size: -
CDR3: CASSSTTGGGQETQYF
DNA: TGTGCCAGCAGCTCGACTACAGGGGGCGGCCAAGAGACCCAGTACTTC